This TCR beta chain was sequenced in a study of blood T cell repertoires in COVID-19. Original handling: It was from reference gene primer amplification that nucleated cell counts were estimated. The repertoire was sequenced with immunoSEQ multiplex PCR; TCRdb's copy has only in-frame clones and lacks some. V, J and clone size are taken as reported in that table, and D and trimming were inferred from the DNA itself. The sample records about 220,000 clones, 65% to 85% being singletons. V shed 3 bases and J shed 5 bases, with 8 bases lying between them. The CDR3 is 13 amino acids. Germline V gives CDR1 SEHNR, CDR2 FQNEAQ (reference sequence).

V and J are TRBV7-9 and TRBJ2-1; possible D gene TRBD2, 6 bases. The source is a human donor in a cohort sampled during active COVID-19. The sequenced sample consisted of peripheral blood. The CDR3 loop reads CASSFWGDNEQFF. CDR3 sequence (DNA): TGTGCCAGCAGCTTTTGGGGGGACAATGAGCAGTTCTTC. The complete variable domain, with remaining parts taken from reference TRBV7-9 and TRBJ2-1, reads DTGVSQNPRHKITKRGQNVTFRCDPISEHNRLYWYRQTLGQGPEFLTYFQNEAQLEKSRLLSDRFSAERPKGSFSTLEIQRTEQGDSAMYLCASSFWGDNEQFFGPGTRLTVL.